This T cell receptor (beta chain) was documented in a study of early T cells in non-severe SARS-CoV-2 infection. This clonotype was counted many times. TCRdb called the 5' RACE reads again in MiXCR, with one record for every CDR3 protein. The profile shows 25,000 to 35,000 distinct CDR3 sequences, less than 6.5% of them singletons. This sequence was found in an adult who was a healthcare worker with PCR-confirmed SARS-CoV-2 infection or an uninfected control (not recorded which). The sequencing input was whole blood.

The CDR3 sequence is CASSPLEGYEQYF. The CDR3 DNA reads as TGTGCCAGCAGCCCTCTTGAGGGCTACGAGCAGTACTTC. The chain couples TRBV11-3 to TRBJ2-7; D may be TRBD2 (5 bases). The CDR3 contains 13 residues. V was trimmed by 5 bases and J by 3 bases, leaving 11 bases between them. Germline V gene sequence: CDR1 SGHNT, CDR2 YENEEA.